Listed below are T cell receptor beta chains from one sample, sequenced in a study of blood T cell repertoires in COVID-19. TCRdb's copy holds only in-frame clones and misses some; the assay was immunoSEQ multiplex PCR. The data hold a few hundred thousand clones, with around 90% observed a single time. Sequencing input: PBMCs or T cells enriched from blood (not recorded which). The receptors stem from a woman aged 30 to 39 who had recovered from COVID-19. CDR3s include the opening cysteine and the closing phenylalanine or tryptophan. A D gene is named only where the DNA matches it firmly. Rows give clone size only sometimes, using once, few, many, or a class for an expanded clone.

D	V	J	size	CDR3	DNA
TRBD1	TRBV10-3	TRBJ1-5	-	CAISETSGTGRVGPQHF	TGTGCCATCAGTGAGACATCCGGGACAGGGAGGGTAGGGCCCCAGCATTTT
TRBD1	TRBV5-1	TRBJ1-2	-	CASRRDSPSNYGYTF	TGCGCCAGCAGGCGGGACAGTCCCTCTAACTATGGCTACACCTTC
TRBD2	TRBV19	TRBJ2-1	-	CASSSSGGYNEQFF	TGTGCCAGTAGCTCTAGCGGGGGTTACAATGAGCAGTTCTTC
TRBD1	TRBV11-3	TRBJ2-7	-	CASSPRQGFEQYF	TGTGCCAGCAGCCCCAGACAGGGGTTCGAGCAGTACTTC
TRBD2	TRBV6-6	TRBJ2-5	-	CASSSPAGGGETQYF	TGTGCCAGCAGTTCCCCCGCGGGAGGGGGGGAGACCCAGTACTTC
TRBD1	TRBV5-4	TRBJ1-6	-	CASSLQGGANSPLHF	TGTGCCAGCAGCTTGCAGGGGGGCGCTAATTCACCCCTCCACTTT
-	TRBV6-1	TRBJ1-5	once	CASSEPGWGDQPQHF	TGTGCCAGCAGTGAACCAGGGTGGGGCGATCAGCCCCAGCATTTT
-	TRBV2	TRBJ1-1	-	CASSEGSVPGRAFF	TGTGCCAGCAGTGAAGGGTCGGTTCCAGGGAGGGCTTTCTTT
-	TRBV6-5	TRBJ2-1	-	CASRTQTSEQFF	TGTGCCAGCAGAACCCAGACTAGTGAGCAGTTCTTC
-	TRBV11-3	TRBJ2-2	-	CASSLSSGELFF	TGTGCCAGCAGCTTATCATCCGGGGAGCTGTTTTTT
TRBD1	TRBV14	TRBJ2-1	-	CASSPFSGTGADEQFF	TGTGCCAGCAGCCCCTTCTCCGGGACAGGGGCGGATGAGCAGTTCTTC
-	TRBV27	TRBJ2-7	once	CASSIRDTSYEQYF	TGTGCCAGCAGCATACGGGACACTTCCTACGAGCAGTACTTC
-	TRBV12-3/TRBV12-4	TRBJ1-5	-	CASSSGDAPQHF	TGTGCCAGCAGTTCCGGAGACGCCCCCCAGCATTTT
TRBD1	TRBV29-1	TRBJ1-4	-	CSVLDRVQEKLFF	TGCAGCGTTTTGGACAGGGTACAAGAAAAACTGTTTTTT
TRBD1	TRBV19	TRBJ1-2	-	CASSPQGGGGSLHYGYTF	TGTGCCAGTAGTCCCCAGGGGGGAGGAGGCAGCTTGCACTATGGCTACACCTTC
-	TRBV5-4	TRBJ2-5	-	CASRPIGRGETQYF	TGTGCCAGCAGGCCGATCGGTAGAGGGGAGACCCAGTACTTC
-	TRBV29-1	TRBJ2-1	-	CSTARPQGHNNEQFF	TGCAGCACCGCCCGGCCACAGGGCCACAACAATGAGCAGTTCTTC
-	TRBV7-9	TRBJ2-1	-	CASSPGLRYNEQFF	TGTGCCAGCAGCCCGGGACTCCGCTACAATGAGCAGTTCTTC
-	TRBV4-3	TRBJ1-5	-	CASSQLLSLNQPQHF	TGCGCCAGCAGCCAGCTATTGTCGCTTAATCAGCCCCAGCATTTT
-	TRBV7-2	TRBJ2-3	once	CASSLGRGDTQYF	TGTGCCAGCAGCTTAGGGCGCGGAGATACGCAGTATTTT
-	TRBV20-1	TRBJ2-2	-	CSASHAVQPNTGELFF	TGCAGTGCTAGTCACGCGGTCCAACCGAACACCGGGGAGCTGTTTTTT
-	TRBV18	TRBJ1-3	-	CASSPLDTRAGNTIYF	TGTGCCAGCTCACCACTGGACACCCGAGCAGGAAACACCATATATTTT
TRBD1	TRBV29-1	TRBJ2-5	-	CSVKTGGETQYF	TGCAGCGTAAAGACAGGGGGCGAGACCCAGTACTTC